This T cell receptor (beta chain) was found in a study of OX40 agonist ivuxolimab in advanced cancers. The overall study: A mean age of approximately 60 years, range about 20 to 79, was recorded, and about 83% were male.

In its sample, this clone was seen a few times. The repertoire was sequenced with immunoSEQ multiplex PCR; TCRdb's copy has only in-frame clones and lacks some. This table has about 79,000 clones, roughly 88% appearing once. The receptor comes from an adult with an advanced solid tumor such as melanoma, head and neck, liver or kidney cancer. Material: CD4+ or CD8+ T cells sorted from blood, obtained in a trial of the OX40 agonist ivuxolimab.

The CDR3 nucleotides are TGTGCCAGCAGTCCTTACTCTAGGGCCGATGAGCAGTTCTTC. It is translated as CASSPYSRADEQFF. J is TRBJ2-1 and V is TRBV28; D unclear. The germline gives CDR1 MDHEN, CDR2 SYDVKM. Trimming took 5 bases from V and 8 from J, leaving 16 bases between them. The CDR3 is 14 amino acids.